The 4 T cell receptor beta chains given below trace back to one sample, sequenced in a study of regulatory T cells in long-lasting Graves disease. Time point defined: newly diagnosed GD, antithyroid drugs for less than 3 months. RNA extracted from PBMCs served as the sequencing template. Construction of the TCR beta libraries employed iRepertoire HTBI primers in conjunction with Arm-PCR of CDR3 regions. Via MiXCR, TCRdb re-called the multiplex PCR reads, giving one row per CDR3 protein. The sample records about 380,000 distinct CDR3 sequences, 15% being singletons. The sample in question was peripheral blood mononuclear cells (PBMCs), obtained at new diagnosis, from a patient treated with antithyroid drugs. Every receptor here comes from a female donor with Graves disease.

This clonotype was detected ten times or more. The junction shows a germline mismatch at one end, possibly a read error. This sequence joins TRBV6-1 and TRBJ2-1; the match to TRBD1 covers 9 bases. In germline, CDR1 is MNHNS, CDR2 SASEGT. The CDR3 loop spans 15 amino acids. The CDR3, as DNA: TGTGCCAGCAGGGAAGGGACAGGGAATAGTGGTGAGCAGTTCTTC. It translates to CASREGTGNSGEQFF.

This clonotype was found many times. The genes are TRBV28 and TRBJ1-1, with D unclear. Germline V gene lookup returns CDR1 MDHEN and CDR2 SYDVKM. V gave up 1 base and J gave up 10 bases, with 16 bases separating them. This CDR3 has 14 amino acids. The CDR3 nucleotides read TGTGCCAGCAGTTTATTCCCAGGAGCGGGCGGAGCTTTCTTT. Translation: CASSLFPGAGGAFF.

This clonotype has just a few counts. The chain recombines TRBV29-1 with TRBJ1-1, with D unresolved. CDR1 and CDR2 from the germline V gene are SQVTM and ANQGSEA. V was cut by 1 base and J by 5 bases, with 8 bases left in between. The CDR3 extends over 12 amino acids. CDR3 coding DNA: TGCAGCGTTGAAGGGGGATGGACTGAAGCTTTCTTT. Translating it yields CSVEGGWTEAFF. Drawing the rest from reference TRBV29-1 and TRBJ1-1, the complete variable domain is SAVISQKPSRDICQRGTSLTIQCQVDSQVTMMFWYRQQPGQSLTLIATANQGSEATYESGFVIDKFPISRPNLTFSTLTVSNMSPEDSSIYLCSVEGGWTEAFFGQGTRLTVV.

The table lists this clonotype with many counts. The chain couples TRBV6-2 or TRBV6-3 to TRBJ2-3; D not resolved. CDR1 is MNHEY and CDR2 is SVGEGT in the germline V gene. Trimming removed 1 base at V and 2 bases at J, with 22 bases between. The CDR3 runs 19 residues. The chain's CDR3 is CASSYLGPAGGVNTDTQYF. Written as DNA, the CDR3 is TGTGCCAGCAGTTACTTGGGCCCGGCCGGTGGGGTGAACACAGATACGCAGTATTTT.